The source of this TCR beta chain is a study of Ad26.COV2.S vaccination and SARS-CoV-2 variants. Regarding the study as a whole: Total T cell responses were possibly underestimated by TCR breadth and depth analyses. While placebo recipients had lower spike-specific TCR breadth, vaccine recipients had more.

This clone was observed a single time. Its antigen is unidentified. Here immunoSEQ multiplex PCR was the method, and the copy in TCRdb shows in-frame clones only, minus some. The sample gives about 350,000 clones, 92% of which show up once; under 4% is in the top ten. The junction had 1 base not matched to a gene; V was cut back by 2 bases and J by 0 bases. Germline V gene lookup returns CDR1 KGHSH and CDR2 LQKENI. The CDR3 sequence is 15 residues long. This sample comprised peripheral blood, obtained after recovery from COVID-19. V is TRBV18 and J is TRBJ1-5, with 7 bases lining up with TRBD1. This sequence was found in a human donor who had recovered from COVID-19. In DNA, the CDR3 is TGTGCCAGCTCACCAGGGACAGTTAGCAATCAGCCCCAGCATTTT. The encoded protein is CASSPGTVSNQPQHF.